These 15 T cell receptor beta chains were sequenced from one sample in a study of T cells in localized non-small cell lung cancer. Profiled with immunoSEQ multiplex PCR; TCRdb holds only in-frame clones, not every one. This sample has some 25,000 clones, with about 91% found just once. This material consisted of peripheral blood mononuclear cells, taken before any cancer treatment. The receptors stem from a woman aged 35-75 years with stage III lung adenocarcinoma.

This clone was seen a single time. V gene TRBV27 combines with J gene TRBJ1-2; D gene ambiguous. This CDR3 has 15 residues. The germline V and J ends were trimmed by 3 bases and 2 bases, with 13 bases remaining between them. The germline V gene has CDR1 MNHEY and CDR2 SMNVEV (reference sequence). As DNA, the CDR3 is TGTGCCAGCAGTTTCGCCCCCGGGGTCAACTATGGCTACACCTTC. Amino acids: CASSFAPGVNYGYTF.

By proportion, this clone is medium-sized. The genes are TRBV19 and TRBJ2-7, with a weak D call TRBD1 (5 bases). Germline V gives CDR1 LNHDA, CDR2 SQIVND (reference sequence). This CDR3 has 14 amino acids. Trimming pared 1 base from V and 4 bases from J, leaving 11 bases between. CDR3 nucleotides: TGTGCCAGTAGTATAGTTCCAGGACATTACGAGCAGTACTTC. This gives the protein CASSIVPGHYEQYF. Complete variable domain (other parts from reference TRBV19 and TRBJ2-7): DGGITQSPKYLFRKEGQNVTLSCEQNLNHDAMYWYRQDPGQGLRLIYYSQIVNDFQKGDIAEGYSVSREKKESFPLTVTSAQKNPTAFYLCASSIVPGHYEQYFGPGTRLTVT.

The V and J genes are TRBV19 and TRBJ2-4; D unclear. From germline, CDR1 is LNHDA and CDR2 SQIVND (reference sequence). The V end was cut by 1 base, the J end by 2 bases, with 6 bases between. The length of the CDR3 is 14 residues. This chain's CDR3 is CASSIGGTKNIQYF. In DNA form, the CDR3 reads TGTGCCAGTAGTATAGGGGGTACCAAAAACATTCAGTACTTC.

CDR3 in amino acids: CASRSRSTTIYF. CDR3 DNA sequence: TGTGCCAGTAGGTCACGGTCAACCACCATATATTTT. This chain uses TRBV19 with TRBJ1-3; D is undetermined. Germline loops: CDR1 LNHDA, CDR2 SQIVND (reference sequence). Trimming stripped 6 bases from V and 9 bases from J, with 12 bases between. This CDR3 spans 12 amino acids.

The gene calls are TRBV11-3 and TRBJ2-2; 10 nucleotides align to TRBD1. The CDR3 contains 16 residues. Germline CDR1 and CDR2: SGHNT and YENEEA. After removal of 5 bases from V and 0 bases from J, the junction contained 3 bases not matched to a gene. The CDR3 DNA follows: TGTGCCAGCAGCCTAGGACAGGGGGCGAACACCGGGGAGCTGTTTTTT. Amino acid sequence: CASSLGQGANTGELFF.

This clone was seen a single time. The rearrangement uses TRBV6-7 and TRBJ2-7, with 8 bases fitting TRBD2. TRBV6-7 falls under the ORF class, with uncertain function. The J segment lost 6 bases and the V segment lost 3 bases, leaving 16 bases of the junction unmatched. The CDR3 is made up of 17 amino acids. CDR3 in amino acids: CASSYLTTGTSHAEQYF. In DNA form, the CDR3 reads TGTGCCAGCAGTTATCTAACTACCGGGACTAGTCATGCCGAGCAGTACTTC.

The chain links TRBV5-1 to TRBJ2-1, with a weak D call TRBD1 (6 bases). The germline gives CDR1 SGHRS, CDR2 YFSETQ. With 5 bases removed from V and 0 bases from J, the gap between germline ends came to 12 bases. The CDR3 is 15 amino acids. CDR3 amino acids: CASSEGDLSYNEQFF. The CDR3 region has the DNA TGCGCCAGCAGTGAGGGGGACCTCTCCTACAATGAGCAGTTCTTC.

The genes are TRBV7-2 and TRBJ1-4, with D possibly TRBD1 on 6 matching bases. Germline assignment: CDR1 SGHTA and CDR2 FQGNSA. V was clipped by 2 bases and J by 5 bases, with 9 bases between them. CDR3 length equals 14 residues. The chain's CDR3 is CASSLRGRNEKLFF. The CDR3 nucleotides read TGTGCCAGCAGCTTAAGGGGGAGAAATGAAAAACTGTTTTTT. The full variable domain, with the rest looked up from reference TRBV7-2 and TRBJ1-4, is GAGVSQSPSNKVTEKGKDVELRCDPISGHTALYWYRQSLGQGLEFLIYFQGNSAPDKSGLPSDRFSAERTGGSVSTLTIQRTQQEDSAVYLCASSLRGRNEKLFFGSGTQLSVL.

The gene calls are TRBV11-3 and TRBJ1-1; 8 positions match TRBD1. V dropped 0 bases and J dropped 7; count of bases not matched to a gene: 4. This CDR3 region has 14 residues. Germline V gene lookup returns CDR1 SGHNT and CDR2 YENEEA. CDR3 region: CASSLEGGQGEAFF. DNA of the CDR3: TGTGCCAGCAGCTTAGAGGGAGGACAGGGTGAAGCTTTCTTT.

This clone came up once. The gene calls are TRBV4-3 and TRBJ1-5; D gene uncertain. Trimming pared 0 bases from V and 3 bases from J, leaving 9 bases between. The CDR3 spans 15 residues. Germline CDR1 is LGHNA and CDR2 is YSLEER. The DNA of the CDR3 is TGCGCCAGCAGCCAAGATCGGGTGCTCAATCAGCCCCAGCATTTT. This sequence encodes CASSQDRVLNQPQHF.

The chain employs TRBV7-2 and TRBJ2-5; the D is unclear. The CDR3 length is 13 residues. Per the germline V gene, CDR1 is SGHTA and CDR2 is FQGNSA. Trimming left V 2 bases short and J 1 base short, with 5 bases between. The CDR3: CASSLSPQETQYF. CDR3 bases: TGTGCCAGCAGCTTAAGCCCCCAAGAGACCCAGTACTTC.

This chain links TRBV5-4 with TRBJ1-6, with D unresolved. V gave up 2 bases and J gave up 10 bases, with 16 bases separating them. Germline CDR1 reads SGHNT; CDR2 reads YYREEE (reference sequence). There are 15 residues in the CDR3. CDR3 DNA sequence: TGTGCCAGCAGCTTACAATTAGGCACATCATCACCCCTCCACTTT. The encoded protein is CASSLQLGTSSPLHF.

The chain carries TRBV5-4 and TRBJ2-5; 8 bases match TRBD1. V lost 0 bases, J lost 10 bases, and 11 bases stayed unmatched. Germline values: CDR1 SGHNT, CDR2 YYREEE (reference sequence). CDR3 length equals 15 residues. CDR3 residues: CASSLADRGGLIQYF. CDR3 in DNA: TGTGCCAGCAGCTTGGCCGACAGGGGAGGCTTGATCCAGTACTTC.

The gene calls are TRBV7-2 and TRBJ2-4; D not certain. CDR3 length equals 13 residues. Trimming stripped 2 bases from V and 4 bases from J, with 6 bases between. In germline, CDR1 is SGHTA, CDR2 FQGNSA. CDR3 loop: CASSLIGKNIQYF. Written as DNA, the CDR3 is TGTGCCAGCAGCTTAATTGGGAAAAACATTCAGTACTTC.

The chain couples TRBV5-6 to TRBJ2-7, with D possibly being TRBD1 (5 bases). V lost 3 bases and J lost 4, with 11 bases in between. The CDR3 is 13 amino acids. Germline-derived CDR1 and CDR2 are SGHDT and YYEEEE. The CDR3 reads CASSSIRAYEQYF. In DNA, the CDR3 is TGTGCCAGCAGCTCCATCAGGGCGTACGAGCAGTACTTC.